This TCR beta chain stems from a study of blood T cell repertoires in COVID-19. Study-level background: PBMCs, B-cell-depleted T cells, or T cells provided the cDNA or gDNA that made up the material.

In the original workflow: Cell counts per sample came from amplifying reference gene primers. Only in-frame clones appear in the TCRdb table, and some are missing; sequencing was by immunoSEQ multiplex PCR. V, J and clone size derive from that table, while D and trimming were established from the DNA sequence. The sample lists about 280,000 clones, 70% to 90% seen once, with 6% to 7% in the top ten. Recruitment covered about two dozen US areas and drew participants whose ages spanned 18 to 89 years. Cohort 3 donors counted as recovered after two negative PCRs, clearance, or resolved symptoms. The TCR sequence derives from a middle-aged woman who had recovered from COVID-19. The sequencing sample was made of PBMCs or T cells enriched from blood (not recorded which).

Here the CDR3 reads CASSPGAGGGETQYF. CDR3 nucleotides: TGTGCCAGCAGTCCCGGGGCGGGGGGCGGAGAGACCCAGTACTTC. The rearrangement links TRBV28 to TRBJ2-5; TRBD2 agrees at 8 bases. The V segment lost 5 bases and the J segment 4 bases; nucleotides outside the gene matches: 9. This CDR3 spans 15 amino acids. Germline-derived CDR1 and CDR2 are MDHEN and SYDVKM.